A selection of T cell receptor beta chains follows, all from one sample in a study of shared clonotypes between healthy human individuals. The data were produced by immunoSEQ multiplex PCR, yet TCRdb's version contains in-frame clones alone and is incomplete. The profile shows around 1.9 million clones, 93% of them singletons. The sample comprised naive CD8+ T cells from PBMCs. Receptors originate from a young man in good health. Some clones in this sample may be carry-over from other donors' samples. Each CDR3 is given with its conserved first and last residue. The size entry is marked missing in some rows and otherwise reads once, few, many or a size class.

abundance,v_gene,CDR3aa
-,TRBV28,CASSSWGEREAPNIQYF
-,TRBV9,CASSQQGLAGTDTQYF
-,TRBV7-9,CASSPVAGAGTGELFF
-,TRBV19,CASSTAGLAGGYEQYF
-,TRBV7-9,CASSVLAGGLGANVLTF
-,TRBV7-9,CASSLAGDYGYTF
-,TRBV19,CASSMWGEGNTEAFF
few,TRBV27,CASSLQGGNTEAFF
few,TRBV9,CASATRRQPQHF
-,TRBV14,CASSRTRFEQYF
-,TRBV7-9,CASSLVDIEEQFF
-,TRBV5-1,CASSFGQGKYNEQFF
-,TRBV2,CASSDETGYNQPQHF
-,TRBV11-2,CASSPLAGVGTGELFF
once,TRBV28,CASRPTGDVGETQYF
-,TRBV6-6,CASTLLGQGGNGYTF